This record covers a single T cell receptor beta chain. Its antigen is undetermined. The sample belongs to a study of shared clonotypes between healthy human individuals. Study as a whole: Each donor had three CD4 naive, three CD4 memory, two CD8 naive and one CD8 memory plate. Overall study results and limits: For naive CD4 cells, 5% to 6.5% of clonotypes were shared across a few donors.

Trimming shortened V by 1 base and J by 6 bases, and 17 bases separated the two germline ends. CDR1 SGHRS and CDR2 YFSETQ come from the germline V gene. The CDR3 is 15 residues long. Repertoires were generated with immunoSEQ multiplex PCR, while TCRdb's copy carries only in-frame clones and drops some. The repertoire has some 1,600,000 clones, about 98% of them found once; the top ten carry roughly 0.45%. Sequencing was performed on naive CD4+ T cells sorted from blood. Subset reported: CD45RA+ positively selected. This TCR was sampled from a young man in good health. The rearrangement joins TRBV5-1 to TRBJ2-7; possibly TRBD2 for D (6 bases). The CDR3 sequence is CASSLFFGDSGEQYF. CDR3 nucleotide sequence: TGCGCCAGCAGCTTGTTTTTCGGGGACTCAGGCGAGCAGTACTTC.